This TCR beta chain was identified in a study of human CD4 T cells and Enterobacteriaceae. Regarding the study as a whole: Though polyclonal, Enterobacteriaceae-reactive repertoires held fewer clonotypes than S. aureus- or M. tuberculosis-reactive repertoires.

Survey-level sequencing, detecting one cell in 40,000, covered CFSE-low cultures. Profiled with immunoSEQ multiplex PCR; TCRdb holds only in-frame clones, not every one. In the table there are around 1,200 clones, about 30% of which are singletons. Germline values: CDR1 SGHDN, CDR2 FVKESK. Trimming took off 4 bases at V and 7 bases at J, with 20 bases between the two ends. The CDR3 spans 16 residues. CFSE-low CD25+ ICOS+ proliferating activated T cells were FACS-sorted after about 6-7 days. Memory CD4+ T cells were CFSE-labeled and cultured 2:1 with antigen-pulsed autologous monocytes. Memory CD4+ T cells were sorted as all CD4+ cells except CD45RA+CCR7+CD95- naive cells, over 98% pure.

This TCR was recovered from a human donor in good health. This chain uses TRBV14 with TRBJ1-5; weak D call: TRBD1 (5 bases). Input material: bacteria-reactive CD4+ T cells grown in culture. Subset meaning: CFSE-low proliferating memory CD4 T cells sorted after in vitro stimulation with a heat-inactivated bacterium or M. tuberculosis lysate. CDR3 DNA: TGTGCCAGCAGCCCAGTCCGACGGGGCGGTAGGCAGCCCCAGCATTTT. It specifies CASSPVRRGGRQPQHF.